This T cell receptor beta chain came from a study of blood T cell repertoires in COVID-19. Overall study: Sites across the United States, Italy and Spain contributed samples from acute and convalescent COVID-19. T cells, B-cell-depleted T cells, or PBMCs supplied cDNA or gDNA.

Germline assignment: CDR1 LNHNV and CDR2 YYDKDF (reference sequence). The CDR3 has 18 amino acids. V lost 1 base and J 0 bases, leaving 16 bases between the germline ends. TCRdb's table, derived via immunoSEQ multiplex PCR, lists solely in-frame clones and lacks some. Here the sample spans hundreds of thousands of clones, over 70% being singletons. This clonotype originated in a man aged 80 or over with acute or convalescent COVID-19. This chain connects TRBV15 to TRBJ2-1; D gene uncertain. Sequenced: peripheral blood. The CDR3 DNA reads TGTGCCACCAGCAGAGGGTCGGGTGGTAGCACCTCCTACAATGAGCAGTTCTTC. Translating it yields CATSRGSGGSTSYNEQFF. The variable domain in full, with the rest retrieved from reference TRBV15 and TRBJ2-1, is DAMVIQNPRYQVTQFGKPVTLSCSQTLNHNVMYWYQQKSSQAPKLLFHYYDKDFNNEADTPDNFQSRRPNTSFCFLDIRSPGLGDTAMYLCATSRGSGGSTSYNEQFFGPGTRLTVL.